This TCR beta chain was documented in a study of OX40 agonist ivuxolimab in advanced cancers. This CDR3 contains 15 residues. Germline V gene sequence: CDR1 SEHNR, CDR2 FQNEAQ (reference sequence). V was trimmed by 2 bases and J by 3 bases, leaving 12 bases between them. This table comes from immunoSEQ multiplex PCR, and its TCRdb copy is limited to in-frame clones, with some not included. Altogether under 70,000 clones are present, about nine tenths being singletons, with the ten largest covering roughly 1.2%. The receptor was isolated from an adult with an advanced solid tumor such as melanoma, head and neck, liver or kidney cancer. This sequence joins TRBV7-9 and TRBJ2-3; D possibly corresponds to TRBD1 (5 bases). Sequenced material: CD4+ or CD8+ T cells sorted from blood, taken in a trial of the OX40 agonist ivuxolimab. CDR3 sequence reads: CASSLSQGKTDTQYF. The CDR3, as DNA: TGTGCCAGCAGCTTAAGCCAGGGAAAGACAGATACGCAGTATTTT.